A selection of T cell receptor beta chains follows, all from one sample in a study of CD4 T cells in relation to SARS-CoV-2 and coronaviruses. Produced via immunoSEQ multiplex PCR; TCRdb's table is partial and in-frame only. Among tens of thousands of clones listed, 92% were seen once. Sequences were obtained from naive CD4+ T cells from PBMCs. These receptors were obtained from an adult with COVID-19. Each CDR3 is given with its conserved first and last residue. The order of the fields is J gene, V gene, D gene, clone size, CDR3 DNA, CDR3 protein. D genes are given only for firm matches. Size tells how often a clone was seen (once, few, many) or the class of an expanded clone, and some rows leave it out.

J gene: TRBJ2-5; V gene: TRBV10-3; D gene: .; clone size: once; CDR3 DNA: TGTGCCATCAGTGAGTCTGGTGGTGAAGAGACCCAGTACTTC; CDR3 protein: CAISESGGEETQYF
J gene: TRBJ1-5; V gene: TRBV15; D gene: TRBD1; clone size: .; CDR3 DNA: TGTGCCACCAGCAGCGCACAGGGGCCCCCTCAGCCCCAGCATTTT; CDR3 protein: CATSSAQGPPQPQHF
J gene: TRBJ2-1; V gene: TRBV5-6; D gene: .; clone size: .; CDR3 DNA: TGTGCCAGCAGCTTTTCCAGCGTCGGCCTGAATGAGCAGTTCTTC; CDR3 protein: CASSFSSVGLNEQFF
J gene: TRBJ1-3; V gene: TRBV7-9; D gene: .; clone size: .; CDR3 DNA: TGTGCCAGCAGCTTATCCCCGGGACGGGGGGCTGGAAACACCATATATTTT; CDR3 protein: CASSLSPGRGAGNTIYF
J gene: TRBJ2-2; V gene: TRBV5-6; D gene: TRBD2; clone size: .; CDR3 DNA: TGTGCCAGCAGCTTGTATGGAGGACTAGCGGGATACGGGGAGCTGTTTTTT; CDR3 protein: CASSLYGGLAGYGELFF
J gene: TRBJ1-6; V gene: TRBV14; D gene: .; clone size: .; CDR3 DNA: TGTGCCAGCAGCCAAGAAACCCGTAATTCACCCCTCCACTTT; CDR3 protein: CASSQETRNSPLHF
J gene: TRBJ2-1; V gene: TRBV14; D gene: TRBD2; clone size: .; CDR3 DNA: TGTGCCAGCAGCCCCATGCCCGGGCGGGAGAGGCTCAATGAGCAGTTCTTC; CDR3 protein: CASSPMPGRERLNEQFF
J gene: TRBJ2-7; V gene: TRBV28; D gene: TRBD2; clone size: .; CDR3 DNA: TGTGCCAGCAGTTTATTCGGGGGGGGAAAATCCTACGAGCAGTACTTC; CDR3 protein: CASSLFGGGKSYEQYF
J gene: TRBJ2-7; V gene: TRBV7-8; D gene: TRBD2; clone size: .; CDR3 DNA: TGTGCCAGCAGCTTAGCCCTCGGACTAGCGCCGTACGAGCAGTACTTC; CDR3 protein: CASSLALGLAPYEQYF
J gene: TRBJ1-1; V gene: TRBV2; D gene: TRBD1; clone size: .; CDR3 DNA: TGTGCCAGCATCTACAGGGGTGGCACTGAAGCTTTCTTT; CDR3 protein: CASIYRGGTEAFF
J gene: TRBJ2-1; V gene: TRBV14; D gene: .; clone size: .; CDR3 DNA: TGTGCCAGCAGCCAAATGGCGGGGACCTACAATGAGCAGTTCTTC; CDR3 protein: CASSQMAGTYNEQFF
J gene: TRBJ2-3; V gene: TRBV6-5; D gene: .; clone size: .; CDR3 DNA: TGTGCCAGCAGCCGCCAGCGGAGTAGCACAGATACGCAGTATTTT; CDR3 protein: CASSRQRSSTDTQYF
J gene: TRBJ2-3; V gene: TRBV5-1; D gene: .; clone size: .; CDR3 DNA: TGCGCCAGCAGCCAGGACCTACCCGGAGATACGCAGTATTTT; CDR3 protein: CASSQDLPGDTQYF
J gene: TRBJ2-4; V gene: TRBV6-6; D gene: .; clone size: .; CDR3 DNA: TGTGCCAGCAGTCCCCGGGACTTGCTAGCCAAAAACATTCAGTACTTC; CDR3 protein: CASSPRDLLAKNIQYF
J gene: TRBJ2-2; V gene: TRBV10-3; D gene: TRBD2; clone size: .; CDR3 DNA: TGTGCCATCAGAGGAAGAGCGGGAGTTGGAACCGGGGAGCTGTTTTTT; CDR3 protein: CAIRGRAGVGTGELFF
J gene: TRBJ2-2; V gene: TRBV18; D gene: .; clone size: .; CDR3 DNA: TGTGCCAGCTCACCCCCGTGGCCCACCGGGGAGCTGTTTTTT; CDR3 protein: CASSPPWPTGELFF
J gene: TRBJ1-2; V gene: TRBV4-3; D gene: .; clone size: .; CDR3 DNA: TGCGCCAGCAGCTTAGGTTTGGATGGCAACTATGGCTACACCTTC; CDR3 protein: CASSLGLDGNYGYTF
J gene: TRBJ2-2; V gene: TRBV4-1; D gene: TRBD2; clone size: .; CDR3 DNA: TGCGCCAGCAGCCAACTTCTAGCGGGAGTCAACACCGGGGAGCTGTTTTTT; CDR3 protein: CASSQLLAGVNTGELFF
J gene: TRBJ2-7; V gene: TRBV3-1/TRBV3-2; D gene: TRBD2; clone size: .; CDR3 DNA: TGTGCCAGCAGCCACGGGGGGACTAGCGCGCAGTACTTC; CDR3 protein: CASSHGGTSAQYF
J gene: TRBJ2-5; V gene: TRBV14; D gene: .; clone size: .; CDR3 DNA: TGTGCCAGCAGCCAAGGTCCCAAAGAGACCCAGTACTTC; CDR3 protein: CASSQGPKETQYF
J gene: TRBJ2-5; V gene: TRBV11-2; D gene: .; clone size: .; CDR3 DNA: TGTGCCAGCAGCTTAGGTCTCACAGGGGAGACCCAGTACTTC; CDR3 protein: CASSLGLTGETQYF
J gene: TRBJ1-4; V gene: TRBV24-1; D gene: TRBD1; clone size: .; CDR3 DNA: TGTGCCACCAGTGGCGGCCCGGGACAGGGGGATGAAAAACTGTTTTTT; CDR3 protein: CATSGGPGQGDEKLFF
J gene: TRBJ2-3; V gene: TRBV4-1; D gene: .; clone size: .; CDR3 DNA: TGCGCCAGCAGCGAGAAGGACCCTTTCACAGATACGCAGTATTTT; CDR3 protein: CASSEKDPFTDTQYF
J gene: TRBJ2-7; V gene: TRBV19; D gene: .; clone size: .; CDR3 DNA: TGTGCCAGTAGTGCAGCCTACGAGCAGTACTTC; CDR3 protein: CASSAAYEQYF
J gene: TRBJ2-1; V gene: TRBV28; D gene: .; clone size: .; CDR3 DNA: TGTGCCAGCAGCCTCCGCTCGTGGAGGGGCTACAATGAGCAGTTCTTC; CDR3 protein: CASSLRSWRGYNEQFF
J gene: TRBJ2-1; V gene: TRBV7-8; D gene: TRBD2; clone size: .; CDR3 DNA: TGTGCCAGCAGCTTAAGGCCCGGACTAGCGGGAGCCAATGAGCAGTTCTTC; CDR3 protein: CASSLRPGLAGANEQFF
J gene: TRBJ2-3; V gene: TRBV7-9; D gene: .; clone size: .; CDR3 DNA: TGTGCCAGCAGCTTTACTGGAGATACGCAGTATTTT; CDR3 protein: CASSFTGDTQYF
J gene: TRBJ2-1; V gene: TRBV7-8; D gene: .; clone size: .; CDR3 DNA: TGTGCCAGCAGCCCAATCCACCTAAGCTCCTACAATGAGCAGTTCTTC; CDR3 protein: CASSPIHLSSYNEQFF
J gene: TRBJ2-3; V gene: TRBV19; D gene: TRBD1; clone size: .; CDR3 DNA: TGTGCCAGTAGTATAATAACAGGGGGCGAGACAGATACGCAGTATTTT; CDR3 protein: CASSIITGGETDTQYF
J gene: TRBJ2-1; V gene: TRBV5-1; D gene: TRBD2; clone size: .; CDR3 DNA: TGCGCCAGCAGCTTCTTGCCCCAGCGAGCGGGAGGGGGCTACAATGAGCAGTTCTTC; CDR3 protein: CASSFLPQRAGGGYNEQFF
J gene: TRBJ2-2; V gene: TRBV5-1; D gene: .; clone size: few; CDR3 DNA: TGCGCCAGCAGCGGCGGGACAGTCAACACCGGGGAGCTGTTTTTT; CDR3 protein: CASSGGTVNTGELFF
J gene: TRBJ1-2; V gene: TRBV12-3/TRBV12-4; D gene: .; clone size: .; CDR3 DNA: TGTGCCAGCAGTTTGCAGGAGTTGTATGGCTACACCTTC; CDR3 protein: CASSLQELYGYTF
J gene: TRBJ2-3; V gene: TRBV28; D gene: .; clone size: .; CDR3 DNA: TGTGCCAGCAGACAGCCGGTGGGATGGTTCGGTTTGGAGTATTTT; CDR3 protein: CASRQPVGWFGLEYF
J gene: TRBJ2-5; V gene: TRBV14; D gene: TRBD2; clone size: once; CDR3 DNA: TGTGCCAGCAGCCAAGATTGGGCGGGAGGGCCTCAGGAGACCCAGTACTTC; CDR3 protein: CASSQDWAGGPQETQYF
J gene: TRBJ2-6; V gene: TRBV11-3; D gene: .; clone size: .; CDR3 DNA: TGTGCCAGCAGCCAAACCGATGCCTCTGGGGCCAACGTCCTGACTTTC; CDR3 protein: CASSQTDASGANVLTF
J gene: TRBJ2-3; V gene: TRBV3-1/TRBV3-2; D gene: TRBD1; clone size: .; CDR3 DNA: TGTGCCAGCAGCGGGACAGAGAGCACAGATACGCAGTATTTT; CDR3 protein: CASSGTESTDTQYF
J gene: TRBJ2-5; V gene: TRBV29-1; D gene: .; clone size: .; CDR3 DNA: TGCAGCGTTGACGCGGAGACCCAGTACTTC; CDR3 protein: CSVDAETQYF
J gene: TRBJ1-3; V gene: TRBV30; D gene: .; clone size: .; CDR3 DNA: TGTGCCTGGACATCCCTCTCTGGAAACACCATATATTTT; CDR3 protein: CAWTSLSGNTIYF
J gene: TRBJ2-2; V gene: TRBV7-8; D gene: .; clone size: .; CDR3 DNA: TGTGCCAGCAGCTTATCACGGCAGGGCGGCACCGGGGAGCTGTTTTTT; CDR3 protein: CASSLSRQGGTGELFF
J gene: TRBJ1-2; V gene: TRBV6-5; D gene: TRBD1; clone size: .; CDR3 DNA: TGTGCCAGCAGCCGACAGGGGTTTTCCTATGGCTACACCTTC; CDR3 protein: CASSRQGFSYGYTF
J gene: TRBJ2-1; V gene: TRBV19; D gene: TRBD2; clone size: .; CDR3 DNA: TGTGCCAGTAGTAGGCGGACTAGCCAACCAAAGTACAATGAGCAGTTCTTC; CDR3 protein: CASSRRTSQPKYNEQFF
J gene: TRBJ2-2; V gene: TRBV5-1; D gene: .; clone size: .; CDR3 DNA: TGCGCCAGCAGAGGGACTTTGAACACCGGGGAGCTGTTTTTT; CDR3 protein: CASRGTLNTGELFF
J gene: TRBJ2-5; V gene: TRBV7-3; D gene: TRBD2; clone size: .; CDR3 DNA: TGTGCCAGCAGCTTAAGCCTAGCGGGAGGAGAGACCCAGTACTTC; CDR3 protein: CASSLSLAGGETQYF
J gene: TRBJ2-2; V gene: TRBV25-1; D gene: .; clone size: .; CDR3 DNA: TGTGCCAGCAGTGAATATCTGAACACCGGGGAGCTGTTTTTT; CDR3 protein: CASSEYLNTGELFF
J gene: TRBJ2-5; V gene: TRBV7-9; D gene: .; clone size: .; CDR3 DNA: TGTGCCAGCAGCTTGGGGGTCGCCTGGCAGACCCAGTACTTC; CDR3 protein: CASSLGVAWQTQYF